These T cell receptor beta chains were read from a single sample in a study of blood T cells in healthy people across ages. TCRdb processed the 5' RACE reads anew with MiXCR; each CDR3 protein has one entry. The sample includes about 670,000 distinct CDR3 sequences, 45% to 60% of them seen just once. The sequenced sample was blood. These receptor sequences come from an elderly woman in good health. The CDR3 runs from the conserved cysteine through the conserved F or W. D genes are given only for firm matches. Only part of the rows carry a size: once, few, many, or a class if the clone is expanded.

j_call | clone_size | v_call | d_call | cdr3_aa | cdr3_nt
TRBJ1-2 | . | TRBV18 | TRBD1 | CASSPDRTGGYGYTF | TGTGCCAGCTCACCGGATAGGACAGGAGGCTATGGCTACACCTTC
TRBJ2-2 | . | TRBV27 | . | CATSRGQAGTGELFF | TGTGCCACCTCCCGGGGGCAGGCTGGCACCGGGGAGCTGTTTTTT
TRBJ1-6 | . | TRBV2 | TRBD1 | CASRGTGGRNSPLHF | TGTGCCAGCAGGGGGACAGGGGGTAGGAATTCACCCCTCCACTTT
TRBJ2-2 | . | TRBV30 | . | CAWRHQGTGELFF | TGTGCCTGGAGGCATCAGGGAACCGGGGAGCTGTTTTTT
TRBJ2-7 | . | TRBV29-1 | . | CSVGPGHEQYF | TGCAGCGTTGGACCCGGCCACGAGCAGTACTTC
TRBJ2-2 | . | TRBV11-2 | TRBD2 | CASGGRAHTGELFF | TGTGCCAGCGGCGGGAGGGCGCACACCGGGGAGCTGTTTTTT
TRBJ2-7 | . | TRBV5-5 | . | CASSLSPDGLYEQYF | TGTGCCAGCAGCTTATCCCCAGATGGGCTCTACGAGCAGTACTTC
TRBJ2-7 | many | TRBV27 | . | CASSLLGGSYEQYF | TGTGCCAGCAGTTTATTAGGGGGCTCCTACGAGCAGTACTTC
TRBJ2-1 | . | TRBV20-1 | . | CSATTGTQSSYNEQFF | TGCAGTGCCACAACCGGGACTCAAAGCTCCTACAATGAGCAGTTCTTC
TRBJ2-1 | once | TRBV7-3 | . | CASSLVGPSDEQFF | TGTGCCAGCAGCTTAGTGGGGCCCTCGGATGAGCAGTTCTTC
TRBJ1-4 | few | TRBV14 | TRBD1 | CASNRDRNEKLFF | TGTGCCAGCAACCGGGACAGGAATGAAAAACTGTTTTTT
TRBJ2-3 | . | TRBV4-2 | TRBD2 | CASSQPTSGGGTDTQYF | TGTGCCAGCAGCCAACCTACTAGCGGGGGGGGAACAGATACGCAGTATTTT
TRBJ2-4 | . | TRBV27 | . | CASSLAANIQYF | TGTGCCAGCAGTCTGGCGGCAAACATTCAGTACTTC
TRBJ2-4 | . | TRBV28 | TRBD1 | CASSPGQVGAKNIQYF | TGTGCCAGCAGTCCAGGACAGGTGGGGGCCAAAAACATTCAGTACTTC
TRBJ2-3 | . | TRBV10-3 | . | CAISGQDRTDTQYF | TGTGCCATCAGTGGACAGGATCGCACAGATACGCAGTATTTT
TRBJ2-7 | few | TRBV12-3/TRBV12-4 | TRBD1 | CASSSGTGREQYF | TGTGCCAGCAGTTCAGGGACAGGGCGGGAGCAGTACTTC
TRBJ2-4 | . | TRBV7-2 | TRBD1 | CASSTGTGENIQYF | TGTGCCAGCAGTACCGGGACAGGGGAAAACATTCAGTACTTC
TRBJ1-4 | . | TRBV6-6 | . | CASSYIINEKPFF | TGTGCCAGCAGTTACATCATCAATGAAAAACCGTTTTTT
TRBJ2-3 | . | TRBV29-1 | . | CSVSGRGTDTQYF | TGCAGCGTTTCGGGACGGGGCACAGATACGCAGTATTTT
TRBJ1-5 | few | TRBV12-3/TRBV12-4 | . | CASSPDAGHPYQPQHF | TGTGCCAGCAGCCCTGATGCAGGGCACCCCTATCAGCCCCAGCATTTT
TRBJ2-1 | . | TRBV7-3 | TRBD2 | CASSSPGLATHEQFF | TGTGCCAGCAGCTCTCCGGGACTAGCGACCCATGAGCAGTTCTTC
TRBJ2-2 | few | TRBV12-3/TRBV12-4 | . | CASSAGELFF | TGTGCCAGCAGTGCCGGGGAGCTGTTTTTT
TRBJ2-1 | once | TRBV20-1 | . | CSAETTLLGNEQFF | TGCAGTGCTGAGACTACGCTCCTTGGGAATGAGCAGTTCTTC
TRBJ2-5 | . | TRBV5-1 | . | CASSLDSLEQYF | TGCGCCAGCAGCTTGGATAGCCTTGAGCAGTACTTC
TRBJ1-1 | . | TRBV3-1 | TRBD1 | CASSTNRDRGTEAFF | TGTGCCAGCAGTACCAACCGGGACAGGGGAACTGAAGCTTTCTTT
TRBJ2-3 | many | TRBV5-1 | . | CASSLDHQFTDTQYF | TGCGCCAGCAGCTTGGATCACCAATTCACAGATACGCAGTATTTT
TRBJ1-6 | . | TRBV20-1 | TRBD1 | CSAPRQGIRALHF | TGCAGTGCTCCCAGACAGGGGATCAGGGCCCTCCACTTT
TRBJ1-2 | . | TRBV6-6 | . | CASSYGGSDYGYTF | TGTGCCAGCAGTTATGGGGGCTCAGACTATGGCTACACCTTC
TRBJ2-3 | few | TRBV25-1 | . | CASSESPRFTDTQYF | TGTGCCAGCAGTGAATCCCCACGCTTCACAGATACGCAGTATTTT
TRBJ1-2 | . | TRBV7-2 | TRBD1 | CASSRTGPNYGYTF | TGTGCCAGCAGCCGGACAGGACCTAACTATGGCTACACCTTC
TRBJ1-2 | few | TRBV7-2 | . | CASSLDFGAYGYTF | TGTGCCAGCAGCTTAGACTTTGGTGCCTATGGCTACACCTTC
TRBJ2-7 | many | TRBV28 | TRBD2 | CASSFSKSGSWSYEQYF | TGTGCCAGCAGTTTTTCGAAGAGCGGGAGTTGGTCCTACGAGCAGTACTTC
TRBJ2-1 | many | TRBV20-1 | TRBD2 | CSALVLAGDYNEQFF | TGCAGTGCTCTCGTCCTAGCGGGAGACTACAATGAGCAGTTCTTC
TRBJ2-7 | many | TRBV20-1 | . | CSAGGGGYEQYF | TGCAGTGCTGGAGGGGGGGGCTACGAGCAGTACTTC
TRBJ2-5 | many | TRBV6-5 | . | CASSYSQGGNEQYF | TGTGCCAGCAGTTACTCACAGGGGGGGAATGAGCAGTACTTC
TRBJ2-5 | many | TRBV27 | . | CASSGRWQETQYF | TGTGCCAGCAGTGGGCGGTGGCAAGAGACCCAGTACTTC
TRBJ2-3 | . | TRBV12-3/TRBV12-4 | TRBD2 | CASSFLSGSKTDTQYF | TGTGCCAGCAGTTTCCTTAGCGGGAGCAAGACAGATACGCAGTATTTT
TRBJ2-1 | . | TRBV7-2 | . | CASRPTGGSYNEQFF | TGTGCCAGCCGGCCGACAGGAGGGTCCTACAATGAGCAGTTCTTC